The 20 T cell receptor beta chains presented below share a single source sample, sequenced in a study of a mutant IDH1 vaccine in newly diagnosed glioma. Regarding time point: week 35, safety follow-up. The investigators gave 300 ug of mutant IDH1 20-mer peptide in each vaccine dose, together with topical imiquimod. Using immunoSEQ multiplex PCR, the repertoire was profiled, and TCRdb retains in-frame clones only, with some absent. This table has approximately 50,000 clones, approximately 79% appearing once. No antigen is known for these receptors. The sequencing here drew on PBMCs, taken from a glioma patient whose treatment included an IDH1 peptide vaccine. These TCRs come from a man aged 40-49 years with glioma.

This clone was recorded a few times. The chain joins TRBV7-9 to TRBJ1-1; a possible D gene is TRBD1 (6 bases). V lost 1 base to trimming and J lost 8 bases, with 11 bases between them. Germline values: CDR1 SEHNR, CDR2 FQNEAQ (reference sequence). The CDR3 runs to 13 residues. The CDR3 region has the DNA TGTGCCAGCAGCTTAGATTGGACAGCAGAAGCTTTCTTT. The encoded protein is CASSLDWTAEAFF.

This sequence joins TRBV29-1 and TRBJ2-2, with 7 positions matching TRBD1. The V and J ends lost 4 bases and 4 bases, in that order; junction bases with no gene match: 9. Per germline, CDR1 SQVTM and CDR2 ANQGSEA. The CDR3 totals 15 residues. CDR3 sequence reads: CSVGVGDRVTGELFF. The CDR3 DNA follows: TGCAGCGTTGGGGTGGGTGACAGGGTCACCGGGGAGCTGTTTTTT.

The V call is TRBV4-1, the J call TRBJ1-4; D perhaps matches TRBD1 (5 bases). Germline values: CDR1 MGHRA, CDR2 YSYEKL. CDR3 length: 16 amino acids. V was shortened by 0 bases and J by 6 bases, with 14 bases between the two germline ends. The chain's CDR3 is CASSQDRRGSHEKLFF. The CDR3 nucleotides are TGCGCCAGCAGCCAAGATCGCCGGGGGAGTCATGAAAAACTGTTTTTT.

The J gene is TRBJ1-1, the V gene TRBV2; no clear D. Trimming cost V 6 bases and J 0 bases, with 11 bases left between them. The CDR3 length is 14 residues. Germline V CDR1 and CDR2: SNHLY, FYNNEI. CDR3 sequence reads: CASSPKELNTEAFF. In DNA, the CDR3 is TGTGCCAGCAGCCCGAAGGAGTTGAACACTGAAGCTTTCTTT.

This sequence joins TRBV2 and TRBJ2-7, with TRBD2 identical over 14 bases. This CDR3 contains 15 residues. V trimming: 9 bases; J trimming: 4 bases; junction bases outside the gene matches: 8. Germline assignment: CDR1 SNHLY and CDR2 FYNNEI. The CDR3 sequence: CARRGLAGGSYEQYF. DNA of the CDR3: TGTGCCAGGAGAGGACTAGCGGGGGGTTCATACGAGCAGTACTTC.

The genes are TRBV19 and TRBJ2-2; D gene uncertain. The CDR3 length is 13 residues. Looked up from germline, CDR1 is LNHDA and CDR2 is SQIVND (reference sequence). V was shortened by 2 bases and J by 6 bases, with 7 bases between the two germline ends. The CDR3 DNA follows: TGTGCCAGTAGTATACAGGTCCCCGGGGAGCTGTTTTTT. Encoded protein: CASSIQVPGELFF.

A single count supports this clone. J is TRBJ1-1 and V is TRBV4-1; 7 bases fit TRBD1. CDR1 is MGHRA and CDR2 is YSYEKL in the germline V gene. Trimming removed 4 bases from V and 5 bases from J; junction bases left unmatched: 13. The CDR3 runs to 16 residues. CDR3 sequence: CASSPDRDIVGTEAFF. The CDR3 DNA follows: TGCGCCAGCAGCCCCGACAGGGATATTGTGGGGACTGAAGCTTTCTTT.

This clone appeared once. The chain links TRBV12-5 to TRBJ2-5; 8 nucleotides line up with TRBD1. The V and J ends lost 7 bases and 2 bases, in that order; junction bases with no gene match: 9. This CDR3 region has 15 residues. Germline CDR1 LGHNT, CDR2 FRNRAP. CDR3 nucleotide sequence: TGTGCTAGTGCCCAAGGACAGGGAGGACAAGAGACCCAGTACTTC. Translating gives CASAQGQGGQETQYF.

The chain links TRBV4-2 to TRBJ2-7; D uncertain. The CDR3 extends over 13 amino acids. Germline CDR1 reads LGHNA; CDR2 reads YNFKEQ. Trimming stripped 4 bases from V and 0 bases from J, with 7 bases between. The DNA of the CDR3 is TGTGCCAGCAGCCTGGACGCCTCCTACGAGCAGTACTTC. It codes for CASSLDASYEQYF.

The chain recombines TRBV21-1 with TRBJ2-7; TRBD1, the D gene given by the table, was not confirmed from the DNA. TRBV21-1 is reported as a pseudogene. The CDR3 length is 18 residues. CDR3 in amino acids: CASIKCPAHHPGIYEQYF. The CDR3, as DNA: TGTGCCAGCATCAAATGTCCGGCACACCATCCAGGGATCTACGAGCAGTACTTC.

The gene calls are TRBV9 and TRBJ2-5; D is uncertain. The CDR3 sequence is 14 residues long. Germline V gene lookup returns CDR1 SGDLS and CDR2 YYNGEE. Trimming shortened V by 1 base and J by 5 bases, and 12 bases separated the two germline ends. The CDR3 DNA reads TGTGCCAGCAGCGTAACCCCTGTCCCGGAGACCCAGTACTTC. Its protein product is CASSVTPVPETQYF.

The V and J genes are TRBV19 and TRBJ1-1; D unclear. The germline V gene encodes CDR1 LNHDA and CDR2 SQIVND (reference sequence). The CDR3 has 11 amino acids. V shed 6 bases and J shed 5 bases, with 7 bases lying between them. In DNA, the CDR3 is TGTGCCAGTAGGCGGGAGACTGAAGCTTTCTTT. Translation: CASRRETEAFF.

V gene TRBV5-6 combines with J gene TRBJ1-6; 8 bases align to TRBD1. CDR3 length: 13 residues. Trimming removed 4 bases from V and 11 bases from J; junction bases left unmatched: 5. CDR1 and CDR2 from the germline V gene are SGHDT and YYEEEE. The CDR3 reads CASSRQGRAPLHF. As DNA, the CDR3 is TGTGCCAGCAGCAGACAGGGGAGAGCACCCCTCCACTTT.

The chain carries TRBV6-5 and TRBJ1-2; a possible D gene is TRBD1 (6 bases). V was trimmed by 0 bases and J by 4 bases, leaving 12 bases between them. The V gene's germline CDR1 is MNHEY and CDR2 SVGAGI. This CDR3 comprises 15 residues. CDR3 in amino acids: CASSYSGRGSYGYTF. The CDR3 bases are TGTGCCAGCAGTTACTCCGGCAGGGGAAGCTATGGCTACACCTTC.

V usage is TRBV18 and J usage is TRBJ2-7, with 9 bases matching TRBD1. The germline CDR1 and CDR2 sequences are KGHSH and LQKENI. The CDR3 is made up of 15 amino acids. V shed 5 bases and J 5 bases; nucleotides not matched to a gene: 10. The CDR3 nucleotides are TGTGCCAGCTCATCCGGGACAGGGTGGGCGGACGAGCAGTACTTC. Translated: CASSSGTGWADEQYF.

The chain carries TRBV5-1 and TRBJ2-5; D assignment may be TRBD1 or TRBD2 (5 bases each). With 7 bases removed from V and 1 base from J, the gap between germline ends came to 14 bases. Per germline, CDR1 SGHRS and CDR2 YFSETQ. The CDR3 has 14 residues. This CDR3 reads CASALGGTQETQYF. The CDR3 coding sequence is TGCGCCAGCGCGCTTGGGGGAACCCAAGAGACCCAGTACTTC.

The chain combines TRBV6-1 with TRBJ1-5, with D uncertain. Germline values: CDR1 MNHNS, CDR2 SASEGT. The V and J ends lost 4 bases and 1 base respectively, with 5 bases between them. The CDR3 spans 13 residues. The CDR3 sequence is CASSGGSNQPQHF. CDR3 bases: TGTGCCAGCAGTGGTGGGAGCAATCAGCCCCAGCATTTT.

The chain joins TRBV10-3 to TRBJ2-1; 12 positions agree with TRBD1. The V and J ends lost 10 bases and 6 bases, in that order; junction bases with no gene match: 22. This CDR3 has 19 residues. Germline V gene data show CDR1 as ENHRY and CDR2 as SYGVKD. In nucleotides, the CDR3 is TGTGCCACTGCCCGGGACAGGGGGCGAAAAAGGGGGCCCACCAATGAGCAGTTCTTC. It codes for CATARDRGRKRGPTNEQFF.

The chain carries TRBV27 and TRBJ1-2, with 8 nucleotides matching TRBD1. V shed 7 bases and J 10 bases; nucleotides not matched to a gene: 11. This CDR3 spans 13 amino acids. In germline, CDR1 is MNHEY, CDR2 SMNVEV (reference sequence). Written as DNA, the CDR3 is TGTGCCAGCACAGGAGGGGCGGACAGGGACTACACCTTC. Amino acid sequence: CASTGGADRDYTF.

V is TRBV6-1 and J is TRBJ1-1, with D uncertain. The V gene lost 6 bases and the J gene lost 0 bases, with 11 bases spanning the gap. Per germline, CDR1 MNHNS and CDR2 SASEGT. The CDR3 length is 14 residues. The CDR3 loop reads CASRDKPMNTEAFF. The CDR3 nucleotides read TGTGCCAGCAGGGATAAACCTATGAACACTGAAGCTTTCTTT.